The entry below gives a single T cell receptor beta chain sequence along with its context. Its specificity is unknown. Healthy bone marrow donors made up the donors. The sample comes from a study of cytomegalovirus exposure and HLA in healthy donors. Findings of the study overall: Later findings reportedly placed an Asian-associated ancestry cluster below the approximately 670-donor mean for N-insertions. The authors enumerated some 170 TCR beta chains as linked to cytomegalovirus. Most TCR beta V segments were productive about 87% or about 30% of the time in an earlier analysis.

The PCR used 60 Vbeta and 13 Jbeta primers. Data came from immunoSEQ multiplex PCR; TCRdb stores just in-frame clones and leaves some out. In the table there are tens of thousands of clones, around three fifths of which are singletons. CDR3 size: 16 residues. Germline CDR1 SGHDT, CDR2 YYEEEE. V shed 1 base and J shed 5 bases, with 18 bases lying between them. The chain recombines TRBV5-6 with TRBJ1-1; tentatively, D is TRBD1 (5 bases). The TCR originated in a woman aged 50 to 65 in good health and CMV-seropositive. The sample taken for sequencing was PBMCs. This chain's CDR3 is CASSLRGGGARTEAFF. In nucleotides, the CDR3 is TGTGCCAGCAGCTTGCGGGGTGGAGGGGCGCGTACTGAAGCTTTCTTT.